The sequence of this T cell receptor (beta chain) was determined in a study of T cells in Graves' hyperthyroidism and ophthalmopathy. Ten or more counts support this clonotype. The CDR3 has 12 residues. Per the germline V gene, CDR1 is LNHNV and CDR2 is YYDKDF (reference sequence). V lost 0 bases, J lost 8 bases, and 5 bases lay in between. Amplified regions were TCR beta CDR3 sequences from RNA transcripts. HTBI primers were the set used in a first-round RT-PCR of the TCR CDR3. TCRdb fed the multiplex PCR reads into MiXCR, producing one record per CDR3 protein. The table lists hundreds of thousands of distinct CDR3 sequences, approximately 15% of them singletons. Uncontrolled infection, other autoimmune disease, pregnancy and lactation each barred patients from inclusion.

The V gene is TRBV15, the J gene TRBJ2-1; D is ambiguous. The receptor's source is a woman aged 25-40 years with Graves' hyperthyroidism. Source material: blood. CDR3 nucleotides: TGTGCCACCAGCAGAGAAGACTATGAGCAGTTCTTC. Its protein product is CATSREDYEQFF.